Below, 12 T cell receptor beta chains from the same sample are listed, as sequenced in a study of patients and donors after allogeneic stem cell transplantation. MiXCR, run by TCRdb on the RT-PCR reads, gives a single entry per CDR3 protein. The table records hundreds of thousands of distinct CDR3 sequences, approximately 16% of them present only once. The sequencing sample was made of blood, either unsorted or a sorted T cell fraction (not recorded which). These receptor sequences come from a human donor who was either an allogeneic HSCT recipient or a stem cell or donor lymphocyte infusion donor (not recorded which). It is not recorded whose cells these are; they may come from a transplant donor.

The chain uses TRBV7-2 and TRBJ2-7; 8 bases are shared with TRBD1. J gave up 4 bases and V 4 bases, and 3 bases lay outside the gene matches. The CDR3 contains 13 residues. The germline V gene encodes CDR1 SGHTA and CDR2 FQGNSA. The CDR3 DNA is TGTGCCAGCAGCTCCCGGGACAGGTACGAGCAGTACTTC. Protein sequence: CASSSRDRYEQYF.

This clonotype turned up a few times. The chain uses TRBV27 and TRBJ1-6; the D is unclear. Germline CDR1 MNHEY, CDR2 SMNVEV (reference sequence). The germline V and J ends were trimmed by 5 bases and 0 bases, with 14 bases remaining between them. The length of the CDR3 is 17 residues. The CDR3: CASSPRGSSSYNSPLHF. DNA for the CDR3: TGTGCCAGCAGTCCGCGAGGCAGCAGCTCCTATAATTCACCCCTCCACTTT.

The chain uses TRBV15 and TRBJ2-7; TRBD2 matches at 8 bases. Germline V CDR1 and CDR2: LNHNV, YYDKDF (reference sequence). The ends lost 2 bases at V and 9 bases at J; junction bases unmatched: 12. This CDR3 region has 15 residues. CDR3 DNA sequence: TGTGCCACCAGCAGATGGACAAGCGGGGGATGGGGGCAGTACTTC. Amino acids: CATSRWTSGGWGQYF.

The chain joins TRBV9 to TRBJ1-2; D is ambiguous. Germline CDR1 is SGDLS and CDR2 is YYNGEE. Trimming took off 0 bases at V and 2 bases at J, with 5 bases between the two ends. This CDR3 spans 13 amino acids. CDR3 sequence (DNA): TGTGCCAGCAGCGTAGGCCGGAACTATGGCTACACCTTC. Translating gives CASSVGRNYGYTF. The full variable domain, in which reference TRBV9 and TRBJ1-2 provide the parts outside the CDR3, is DSGVTQTPKHLITATGQRVTLRCSPRSGDLSVYWYQQSLDQGLQFLIQYYNGEERAKGNILERFSAQQFPDLHSELNLSSLELGDSALYFCASSVGRNYGYTFGSGTRLTVV.

The rearrangement links TRBV5-6 to TRBJ1-3; no reliable D call. V dropped 0 bases and J dropped 4 bases, with 8 bases sitting between them. CDR1 SGHDT and CDR2 YYEEEE come from the germline V gene. The CDR3 consists of 14 residues. The CDR3 DNA reads TGTGCCAGCAGCTTGGTCCGTACCGGAAACACCATATATTTT. This codes for CASSLVRTGNTIYF. Filled out from reference TRBV5-6 and TRBJ1-3, the complete variable domain reads DAGVTQSPTHLIKTRGQQVTLRCSPKSGHDTVSWYQQALGQGPQFIFQYYEEEERQRGNFPDRFSGHQFPNYSSELNVNALLLGDSALYLCASSLVRTGNTIYFGEGSWLTVV.

The V call is TRBV7-2, the J call TRBJ2-5, with 10 bases lining up with TRBD2. The length of the CDR3 is 16 residues. The trim removed 1 base at V and 4 bases at J, leaving 6 bases unmatched. The germline V gene encodes CDR1 SGHTA and CDR2 FQGNSA. The CDR3 loop reads CASSLGPSGSRETQYF. The CDR3 coding sequence is TGTGCCAGCAGCTTAGGGCCTAGCGGGAGCAGAGAGACCCAGTACTTC.

The rearrangement joins TRBV11-1 to TRBJ2-7, with TRBD1 matching over 10 bases. Looked up from germline, CDR1 is SGHAT and CDR2 is FQDESV (reference sequence). V gave up 5 bases and J gave up 2 bases; unmatched junction bases: 15. The CDR3 covers 18 residues. The CDR3 DNA is TGTGCCAGCAGCACTCCCCTCCCTCGGGACAGGGGTGCCTACGAGCAGTACTTC. Its translation is CASSTPLPRDRGAYEQYF. Together with reference TRBV11-1 and TRBJ2-7, the CDR3 gives the full variable domain: EAEVAQSPRYKITEKSQAVAFWCDPISGHATLYWYRQILGQGPELLVQFQDESVVDDSQLPKDRFSAERLKGVDSTLKIQPAELGDSAMYLCASSTPLPRDRGAYEQYFGPGTRLTVT.

The V and J genes are TRBV9 and TRBJ2-7; D remains unclear. Germline CDR1 and CDR2: SGDLS and YYNGEE. V gave up 0 bases and J gave up 2 bases, with 12 bases separating them. The CDR3 is 15 amino acids. This chain's CDR3 is CASSVASGEPYEQYF. The CDR3 DNA reads TGTGCCAGCAGCGTAGCTTCAGGAGAACCCTACGAGCAGTACTTC.

The rearrangement uses TRBV9 and TRBJ1-5; 8 nucleotides align to TRBD1. Germline V gives CDR1 SGDLS, CDR2 YYNGEE. The CDR3 extends over 15 amino acids. V trimming: 4 bases; J trimming: 3 bases; junction bases outside the gene matches: 6. The CDR3, as DNA: TGTGCCAGCAGCTCACAGGGGGGGTCCAATCAGCCCCAGCATTTT. Its protein product is CASSSQGGSNQPQHF.

The chain links TRBV5-1 to TRBJ1-6, with 7 bases aligning to TRBD1. The CDR3 is 14 residues long. Losses at the gene ends were 5 bases for V and 7 bases for J; bases not matched to a gene: 6. Looked up from germline, CDR1 is SGHRS and CDR2 is YFSETQ. The CDR3: CASSSGTANSPLHF. CDR3 DNA: TGCGCCAGCAGTTCCGGGACAGCCAATTCACCCCTCCACTTT.

The rearrangement joins TRBV20-1 to TRBJ2-3, with D unresolved. Germline V gene lookup returns CDR1 DFQATT and CDR2 SNEGSKA (reference sequence). Trimming took 7 bases from V and 3 from J, leaving 14 bases between them. This CDR3 has 13 amino acids. The DNA for the CDR3 is TGCAGTGGCAAGCTCCAGAATACAGATACGCAGTATTTT. Translating gives CSGKLQNTDTQYF.

This clonotype occurred a few times. The rearrangement uses TRBV5-4 and TRBJ2-6; no clear D. The ends were cut back, 4 bases at V and 1 base at J, with 6 bases in the middle. Per germline, CDR1 SGHNT and CDR2 YYREEE (reference sequence). This CDR3 has 14 residues. The CDR3, as DNA: TGTGCCAGCAGCAGGGAATCTGGGGCCAACGTCCTGACTTTC. Protein product: CASSRESGANVLTF.